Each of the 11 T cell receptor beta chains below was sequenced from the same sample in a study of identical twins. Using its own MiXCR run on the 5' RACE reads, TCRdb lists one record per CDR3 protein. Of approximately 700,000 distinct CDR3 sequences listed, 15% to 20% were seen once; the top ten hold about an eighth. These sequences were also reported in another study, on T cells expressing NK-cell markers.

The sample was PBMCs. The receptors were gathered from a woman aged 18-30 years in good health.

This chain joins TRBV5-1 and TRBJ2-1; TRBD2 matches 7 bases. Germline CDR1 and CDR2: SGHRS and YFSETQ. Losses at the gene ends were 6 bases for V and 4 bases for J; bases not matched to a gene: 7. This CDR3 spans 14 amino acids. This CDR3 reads CASKASGPYNEQFF. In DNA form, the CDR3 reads TGCGCCAGCAAAGCTAGCGGACCATACAATGAGCAGTTCTTC.

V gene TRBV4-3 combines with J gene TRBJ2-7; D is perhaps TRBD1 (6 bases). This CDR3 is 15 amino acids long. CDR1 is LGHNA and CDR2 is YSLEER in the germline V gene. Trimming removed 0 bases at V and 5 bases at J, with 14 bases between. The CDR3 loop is CASSQDYPRGNEQYF. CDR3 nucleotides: TGCGCCAGCAGCCAAGATTACCCCAGGGGCAACGAGCAGTACTTC.

The chain's CDR3 is CASSSSPLGEQYF. CDR3 coding DNA: TGTGCCAGCAGTTCATCGCCCCTGGGTGAGCAGTACTTC. V and J are TRBV6-6 and TRBJ2-7; D uncertain. This CDR3 has 13 residues. Looked up from germline, CDR1 is MNHNY and CDR2 is SVGAGI (reference sequence). Trimming pared 4 bases from V and 7 bases from J, leaving 14 bases between.

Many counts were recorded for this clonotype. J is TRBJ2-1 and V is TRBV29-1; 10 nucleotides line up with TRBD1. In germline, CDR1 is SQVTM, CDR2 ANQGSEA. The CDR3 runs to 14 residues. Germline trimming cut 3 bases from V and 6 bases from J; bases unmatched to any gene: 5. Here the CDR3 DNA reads TGCAGCGTTGATGACAGGGGGCGAGGCAATGAGCAGTTCTTC. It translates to CSVDDRGRGNEQFF.

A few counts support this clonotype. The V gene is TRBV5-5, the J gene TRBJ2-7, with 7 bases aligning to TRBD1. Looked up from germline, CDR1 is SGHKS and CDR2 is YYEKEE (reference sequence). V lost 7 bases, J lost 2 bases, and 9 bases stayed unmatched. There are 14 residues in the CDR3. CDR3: CASLTRQGAYEQYF. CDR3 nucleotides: TGTGCCAGCCTTACACGACAGGGCGCCTACGAGCAGTACTTC.

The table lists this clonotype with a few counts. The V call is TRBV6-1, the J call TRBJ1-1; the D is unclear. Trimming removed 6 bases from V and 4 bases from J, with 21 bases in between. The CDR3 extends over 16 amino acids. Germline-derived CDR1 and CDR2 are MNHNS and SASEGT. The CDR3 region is CASSLFARVDGTEAFF. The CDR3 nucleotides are TGTGCCAGCAGCCTATTCGCCCGCGTAGACGGCACTGAAGCTTTCTTT.

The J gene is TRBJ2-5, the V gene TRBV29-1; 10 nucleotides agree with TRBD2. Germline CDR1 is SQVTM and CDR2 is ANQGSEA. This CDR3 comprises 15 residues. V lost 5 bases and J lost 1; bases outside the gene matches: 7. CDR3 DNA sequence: TGCAGCGTTTTTACTTGGACTAGCGGCCAAGAGACCCAGTACTTC. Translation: CSVFTWTSGQETQYF.

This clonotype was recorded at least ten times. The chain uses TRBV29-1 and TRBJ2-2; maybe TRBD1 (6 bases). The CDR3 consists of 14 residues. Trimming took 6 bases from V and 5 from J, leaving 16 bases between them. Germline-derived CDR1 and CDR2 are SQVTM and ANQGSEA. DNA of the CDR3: TGCAGCGTCAGCCGGGACACGAGAACCGGGGAGCTGTTTTTT. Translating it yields CSVSRDTRTGELFF.

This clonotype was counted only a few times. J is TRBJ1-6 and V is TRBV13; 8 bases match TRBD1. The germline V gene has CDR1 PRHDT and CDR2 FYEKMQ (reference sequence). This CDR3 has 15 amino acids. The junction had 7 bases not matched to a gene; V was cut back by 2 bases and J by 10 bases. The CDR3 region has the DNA TGTGCCAGCAGCTTACGCGGACAGGGAAAATCACCCCTCCACTTT. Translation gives CASSLRGQGKSPLHF. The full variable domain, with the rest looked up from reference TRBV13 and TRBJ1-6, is AAGVIQSPRHLIKEKRETATLKCYPIPRHDTVYWYQQGPGQDPQFLISFYEKMQSDKGSIPDRFSAQQFSDYHSELNMSSLELGDSALYFCASSLRGQGKSPLHFGNGTRLTVT.

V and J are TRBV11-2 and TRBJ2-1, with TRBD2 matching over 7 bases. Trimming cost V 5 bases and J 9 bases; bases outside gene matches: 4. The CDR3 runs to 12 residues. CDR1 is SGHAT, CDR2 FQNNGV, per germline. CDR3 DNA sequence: TGTGCCAGCAGCCGGACTAGTACTGAGCAGTTCTTC. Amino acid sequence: CASSRTSTEQFF. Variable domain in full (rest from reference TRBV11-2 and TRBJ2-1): EAGVAQSPRYKIIEKRQSVAFWCNPISGHATLYWYQQILGQGPKLLIQFQNNGVVDDSQLPKDRFSAERLKGVDSTLKIQPAKLEDSAVYLCASSRTSTEQFFGPGTRLTVL.

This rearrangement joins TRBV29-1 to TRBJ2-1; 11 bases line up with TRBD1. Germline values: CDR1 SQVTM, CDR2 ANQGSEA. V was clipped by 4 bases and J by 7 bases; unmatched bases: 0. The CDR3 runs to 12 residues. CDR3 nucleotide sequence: TGCAGCGTTGGGGACAGGGGGAATGAGCAGTTCTTC. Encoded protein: CSVGDRGNEQFF.